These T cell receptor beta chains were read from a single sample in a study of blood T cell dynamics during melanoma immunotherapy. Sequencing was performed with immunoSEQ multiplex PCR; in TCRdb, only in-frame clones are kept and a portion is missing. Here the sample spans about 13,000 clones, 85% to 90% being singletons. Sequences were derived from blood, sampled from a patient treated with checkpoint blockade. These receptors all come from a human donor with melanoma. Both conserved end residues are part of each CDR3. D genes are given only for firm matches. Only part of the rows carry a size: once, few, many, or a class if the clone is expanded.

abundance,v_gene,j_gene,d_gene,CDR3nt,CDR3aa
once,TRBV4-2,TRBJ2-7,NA,TGTGCCAGCAGCCAAGACTCCCTGTCCTACGAGCAGTACTTC,CASSQDSLSYEQYF
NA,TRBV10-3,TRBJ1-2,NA,TGTGCCATCAGTGAGTCCCAGGTTGGCTACACCTTC,CAISESQVGYTF
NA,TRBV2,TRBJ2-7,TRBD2,TGTGCCAGCAGCGGATCGGGGCTAGCGGGAGTCGAGCAGTACTTC,CASSGSGLAGVEQYF
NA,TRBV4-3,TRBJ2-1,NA,TGCGCCAGCAGCCAAGGGGCTAGCGTCTCCTACAATGAGCAGTTCTTC,CASSQGASVSYNEQFF
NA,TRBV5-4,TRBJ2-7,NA,TGTGCCAGAAGCTTTTTTGGGGGCCCCTTCTACGAGCAGTACTTC,CARSFFGGPFYEQYF
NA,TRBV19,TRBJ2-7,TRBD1,TGTGCCAGTAGTCCTTCCACAGGGGGGTACGAGCAGTACTTC,CASSPSTGGYEQYF
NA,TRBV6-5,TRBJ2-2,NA,TGTGCCAGCAGTTCCGCGGGACCCGGGGAGCTGTTTTTT,CASSSAGPGELFF
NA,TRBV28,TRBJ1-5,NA,TGTGCCAGCAGTTCAGACTCCTCGCCCCAGCATTTT,CASSSDSSPQHF
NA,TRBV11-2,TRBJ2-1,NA,TGTGCCAGCAGCCAATGGACTACTGATTCCGATGAGCAGTTCTTC,CASSQWTTDSDEQFF
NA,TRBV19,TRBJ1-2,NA,TGTGCCAGTAGCTGGACAGATAACTATGGCTACACCTTC,CASSWTDNYGYTF
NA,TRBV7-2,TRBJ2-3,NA,TGTGCCAGCAGCTTAGAATCGCGTCTCCGCACAGATACGCAGTATTTT,CASSLESRLRTDTQYF
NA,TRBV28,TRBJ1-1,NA,TGTGCCAGCAGTTTAATCCCTTTGAACACTGAAGCTTTCTTT,CASSLIPLNTEAFF
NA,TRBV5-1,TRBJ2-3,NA,TGCGCCAGCAGAGCCGGGACGGGGTCTAGCACAGATACGCAGTATTTT,CASRAGTGSSTDTQYF
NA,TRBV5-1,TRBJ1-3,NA,TGCGCCAGCAGCACGGCCCGGGTAACCGGAAACACCATATATTTT,CASSTARVTGNTIYF
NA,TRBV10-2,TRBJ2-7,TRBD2,TGCGCCAGCAGTGCCAGCGGGAACGAGCAGTACTTC,CASSASGNEQYF
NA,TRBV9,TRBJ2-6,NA,TGTGCCAGCAGCGGGGTCCGTGGGGCCAACGTCCTGACTTTC,CASSGVRGANVLTF
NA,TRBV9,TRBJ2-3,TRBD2,TGTGCCAGCAGCGTAGATTTGTGGACTAGCGGCACAGATACGCAGTATTTT,CASSVDLWTSGTDTQYF
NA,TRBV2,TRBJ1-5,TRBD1,TGTGCCAGCAGACCCGGGACAGGGTATCGTCAGCCCCAGCATTTT,CASRPGTGYRQPQHF
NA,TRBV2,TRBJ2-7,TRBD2,TGTGCCAGCTCCGTGGGACTAGAGGACTACGAGCAGTACTTC,CASSVGLEDYEQYF
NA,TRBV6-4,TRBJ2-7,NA,TGTGCCAGCAGTGAAAGGAAGGGACGCATAACCTACGAGCAGTACTTC,CASSERKGRITYEQYF
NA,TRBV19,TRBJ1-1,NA,TGTGCCAGTAGTATATTATGGGCCCCGCATGGGGGTATCGCTGAAGCTTTCTTT,CASSILWAPHGGIAEAFF
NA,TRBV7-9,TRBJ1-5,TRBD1,TGTGCCAGCAGCTTAGGACAGGGAAACAATCAGCCCCAGCATTTT,CASSLGQGNNQPQHF
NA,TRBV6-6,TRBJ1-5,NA,TGTGCCAGCAGTTACTCGAAAAGGAGCAATCAGCCCCAGCATTTT,CASSYSKRSNQPQHF
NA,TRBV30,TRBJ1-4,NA,TGTGCCTGGAGCCTATTGGGTGAAAAACTGTTTTTT,CAWSLLGEKLFF
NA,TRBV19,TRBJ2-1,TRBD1,TGTGCCAGTAGTATAGCAGGGGGCTCCTACAATGAGCAGTTCTTC,CASSIAGGSYNEQFF
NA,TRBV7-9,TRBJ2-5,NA,TGTGCCAGCAGCCCACCTCCCATCTCTGGGGTGGGGGAGACCCAGTACTTC,CASSPPPISGVGETQYF
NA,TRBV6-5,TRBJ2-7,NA,TGTGCCAGCAGAACCAGCTCCTACGAGCAGTACTTC,CASRTSSYEQYF
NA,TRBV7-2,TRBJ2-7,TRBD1,TGTGCCAGCAGCTCTAAGACAGGGGCTAGCGAGCAGTACTTC,CASSSKTGASEQYF
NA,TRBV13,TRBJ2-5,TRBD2,TGTGCCAGCAGCGGGCGGGAGGGGCAGTTGGAGACCCAGTACTTC,CASSGREGQLETQYF
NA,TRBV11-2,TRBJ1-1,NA,TGTGCCAGCAGCTTAGAACCGTACATGAACACTGAAGCTTTCTTT,CASSLEPYMNTEAFF
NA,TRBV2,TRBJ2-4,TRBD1,TGTGCCAGCAGACCAGCCGGGACAGGGGGGAAAGGCATTCAGTACTTC,CASRPAGTGGKGIQYF
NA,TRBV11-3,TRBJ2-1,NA,TGTGCCAGCAGCCCCCGGTACGGGACACCTGGATTTGAGCAGTTCTTC,CASSPRYGTPGFEQFF